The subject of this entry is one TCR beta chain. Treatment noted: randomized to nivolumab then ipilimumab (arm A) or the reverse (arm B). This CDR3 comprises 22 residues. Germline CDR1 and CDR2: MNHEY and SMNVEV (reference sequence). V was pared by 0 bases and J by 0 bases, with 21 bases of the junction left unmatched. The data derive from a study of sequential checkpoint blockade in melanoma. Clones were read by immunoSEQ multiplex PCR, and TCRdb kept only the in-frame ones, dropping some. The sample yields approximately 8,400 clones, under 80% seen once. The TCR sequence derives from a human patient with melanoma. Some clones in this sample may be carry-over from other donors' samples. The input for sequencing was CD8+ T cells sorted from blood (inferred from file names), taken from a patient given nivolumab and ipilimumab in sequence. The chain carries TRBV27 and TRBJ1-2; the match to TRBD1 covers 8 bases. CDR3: CASSLSGRGLATTGPANYGYTF. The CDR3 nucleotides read TGTGCCAGCAGTTTATCCGGCAGGGGGCTCGCCACGACCGGACCTGCTAACTATGGCTACACCTTC.